The 26 T cell receptor beta chains in this list originate from one sample, sequenced in a study of T cell responses to AZD1222 COVID-19 vaccine. This table comes from immunoSEQ multiplex PCR, and its TCRdb copy is limited to in-frame clones, with some not included. This sample has approximately 170,000 clones, with just under 95% found just once. Here the sequenced sample was peripheral blood, taken on day 0 of AZD1222 vaccination. These receptors were obtained from an adult in good health.

A single count supports this clone. The V and J genes are TRBV5-1 and TRBJ2-7, with 7 nucleotides matching TRBD2. Germline lookup yields CDR1 SGHRS and CDR2 YFSETQ. V trimming: 2 bases; J trimming: 3 bases; junction bases outside the gene matches: 2. CDR3 size: 13 residues. The CDR3 nucleotides read TGCGCCAGCAGCTTCGGGGGGATCTACGAGCAGTACTTC. This encodes CASSFGGIYEQYF.

The chain carries TRBV3-1 (or the pseudogene TRBV3-2) and TRBJ1-2; D unclear. The germline gives CDR1 LGHDT, CDR2 YNNKEL (reference sequence). This CDR3 is 12 amino acids long. The germline V and J ends were trimmed by 6 bases and 3 bases, with 8 bases remaining between them. CDR3 protein: CASSRSYYGYTF. The CDR3, as DNA: TGTGCCAGCAGTCGTTCGTACTATGGCTACACCTTC.

The CDR3 loop is CASSLAIGKSYEQYF. In DNA, the CDR3 is TGCGCCAGCAGCTTGGCCATAGGGAAGTCCTACGAGCAGTACTTC. The chain carries TRBV5-1 and TRBJ2-7; D gene ambiguous. Germline V gene lookup returns CDR1 SGHRS and CDR2 YFSETQ. This CDR3 is 15 amino acids long. V was shortened by 0 bases and J by 1 base, with 11 bases between the two germline ends. Combining the CDR3 with reference TRBV5-1 and TRBJ2-7 gives the whole variable domain KAGVTQTPRYLIKTRGQQVTLSCSPISGHRSVSWYQQTPGQGLQFLFEYFSETQRNKGNFPGRFSGRQFSNSRSEMNVSTLELGDSALYLCASSLAIGKSYEQYFGPGTRLTVT.

The chain carries TRBV5-1 and TRBJ2-3; D may match TRBD1 or TRBD2 (5 bases each). V lost 3 bases, J lost 0 bases, and 14 bases lay in between. CDR3 length: 16 residues. Germline V CDR1 and CDR2: SGHRS, YFSETQ. CDR3 sequence reads: CASSYQPGPSTDTQYF. In nucleotides, the CDR3 is TGCGCCAGCAGCTATCAACCGGGACCCAGCACAGATACGCAGTATTTT.

This clone was counted once. This sequence joins TRBV19 and TRBJ1-2; D is ambiguous. This CDR3 has 12 residues. Between the trimmed V and J ends, which lost 8 bases and 2 bases, there was a span of 9 bases. Germline values: CDR1 LNHDA, CDR2 SQIVND (reference sequence). In DNA, the CDR3 is TGTGCCAGTGGACCGCGAAACTATGGCTACACCTTC. This sequence encodes CASGPRNYGYTF. The full variable domain, in which reference TRBV19 and TRBJ1-2 provide the parts outside the CDR3, is DGGITQSPKYLFRKEGQNVTLSCEQNLNHDAMYWYRQDPGQGLRLIYYSQIVNDFQKGDIAEGYSVSREKKESFPLTVTSAQKNPTAFYLCASGPRNYGYTFGSGTRLTVV.

In regard to this clone: At the DNA level, this CDR3 is encoded by other sequences in the same sample as well. CDR3 in amino acids: CASSYSRNTEAFF. CDR3 bases: TGTGCCAGCAGTTACTCCCGGAACACTGAAGCTTTCTTT. This sequence joins TRBV6-5 and TRBJ1-1; D uncertain. Germline assignment: CDR1 MNHEY and CDR2 SVGAGI. CDR3 size: 13 residues. The V and J ends lost 0 bases and 1 base respectively, with 3 bases between them.

V usage is TRBV15 and J usage is TRBJ1-2; D gene ambiguous. V lost 5 bases and J lost 2, with 9 bases in between. The CDR3 consists of 13 residues. The germline V gene has CDR1 LNHNV and CDR2 YYDKDF (reference sequence). The CDR3 loop is CATSLEGNYGYTF. The CDR3 nucleotides are TGTGCCACCAGCTTAGAAGGAAACTATGGCTACACCTTC. Full variable domain (outside the CDR3, taken from reference TRBV15 and TRBJ1-2): DAMVIQNPRYQVTQFGKPVTLSCSQTLNHNVMYWYQQKSSQAPKLLFHYYDKDFNNEADTPDNFQSRRPNTSFCFLDIRSPGLGDTAMYLCATSLEGNYGYTFGSGTRLTVV.

The V gene is TRBV11-2, the J gene TRBJ1-6; perhaps TRBD1 as D (6 bases). There are 15 residues in the CDR3. V was clipped by 7 bases and J by 5 bases, with 15 bases between them. Germline loops: CDR1 SGHAT, CDR2 FQNNGV. The CDR3 region is CASIGGGRDNSPLHF. CDR3 DNA: TGTGCCAGCATAGGGGGGGGGCGAGATAATTCACCCCTCCACTTT.

The chain combines TRBV15 with TRBJ1-1, with D possibly being TRBD1 (5 bases). The germline V gene has CDR1 LNHNV and CDR2 YYDKDF (reference sequence). The length of the CDR3 is 16 residues. The V gene lost 0 bases and the J gene lost 4 bases, with 15 bases spanning the gap. The CDR3: CATSRDYQGAVTEAFF. As DNA, the CDR3 is TGTGCCACCAGCAGAGATTATCAGGGAGCGGTCACTGAAGCTTTCTTT.

This chain joins TRBV6-2 or TRBV6-3 and TRBJ1-1; D is unresolved. Germline V gene sequence: CDR1 MNHEY, CDR2 SVGEGT. The CDR3 totals 12 residues. The germline V and J ends were trimmed by 5 bases and 5 bases, with 9 bases remaining between them. In DNA form, the CDR3 reads TGTGCCAGCAGTACTAGGGCTACTGAAGCTTTCTTT. It translates to CASSTRATEAFF.

CDR3 protein: CASSEKMGLPNQPQHF. As DNA, the CDR3 is TGTGCCAGCAGTGAAAAAATGGGACTGCCCAATCAGCCCCAGCATTTT. The chain uses TRBV6-1 and TRBJ1-5; D may be TRBD1 (5 bases). The CDR3 totals 16 residues. V shed 2 bases and J shed 3 bases, with 14 bases lying between them. Germline loops: CDR1 MNHNS, CDR2 SASEGT.

The chain couples TRBV14 to TRBJ2-5; D ambiguous. The CDR3 sequence is 16 residues long. Germline V gene sequence: CDR1 SGHDN, CDR2 FVKESK. V was pared by 4 bases and J by 0 bases, with 15 bases between. The CDR3 spells CASSPPRSRYQETQYF. The CDR3 DNA reads as TGTGCCAGCAGCCCCCCCCGATCTCGGTACCAAGAGACCCAGTACTTC.

This clone was detected only a few times. The rearrangement joins TRBV10-1 to TRBJ2-2, with D possibly TRBD2 on 6 matching bases. The CDR3 runs to 15 residues. V lost 2 bases and J 1 base, leaving 8 bases between the germline ends. Germline V gene lookup returns CDR1 WNHNN and CDR2 SYGVQD (reference sequence). The CDR3 DNA reads as TGCGCCAGCAGTGAGGCGCGGGGGAACACCGGGGAGCTGTTTTTT. Translated: CASSEARGNTGELFF.

The chain recombines TRBV5-1 with TRBJ2-2, with a tentative D call TRBD2 (6 bases). Germline assignment: CDR1 SGHRS and CDR2 YFSETQ. Trimming shortened V by 0 bases and J by 0 bases, and 9 bases separated the two germline ends. CDR3 length: 16 residues. In nucleotides, the CDR3 is TGCGCCAGCAGCTTGGTTGCGGGACCGAACACCGGGGAGCTGTTTTTT. Its protein is CASSLVAGPNTGELFF.

The chain links TRBV7-6 to TRBJ2-1; 8 positions match TRBD2. There are 15 residues in the CDR3. Germline CDR1 SGHVS, CDR2 FNYEAQ. Trimming took 1 base from V and 3 from J; bases not matched to a gene: 2. CDR3 sequence: CASSLGGGLYNEQFF. The CDR3 DNA reads TGTGCCAGCAGCTTAGGCGGGGGGCTCTACAATGAGCAGTTCTTC.

V is TRBV4-1 and J is TRBJ2-5, with TRBD2 matching over 7 bases. CDR1 is MGHRA and CDR2 is YSYEKL in the germline V gene. Losses at the gene ends were 4 bases for V and 1 base for J; bases not matched to a gene: 9. The CDR3 runs to 16 residues. The CDR3 spells CASSRIRGTTQETQYF. CDR3 sequence (DNA): TGCGCCAGCAGCCGGATTAGAGGGACTACCCAAGAGACCCAGTACTTC.

In its sample, this clone was seen once. This chain joins TRBV19 and TRBJ2-7; D not certain. The CDR3 is 15 residues long. Germline loops: CDR1 LNHDA, CDR2 SQIVND (reference sequence). V was shortened by 2 bases and J by 5 bases, with 16 bases between the two germline ends. The CDR3 region has the DNA TGTGCCAGTAGTATAATGAGGCTGGGTTTCAACGAGCAGTACTTC. It yields the protein CASSIMRLGFNEQYF.

The rearrangement uses TRBV6-5 and TRBJ1-1; D remains ambiguous. CDR1 is MNHEY and CDR2 is SVGAGI in the germline V gene. This CDR3 is built from 14 residues. The V end was cut by 7 bases, the J end by 5 bases, with 17 bases between. CDR3 loop: CASNPGWGDTEAFF. The CDR3 DNA reads as TGTGCCAGCAATCCTGGGTGGGGAGATACTGAAGCTTTCTTT.

The count of this clone is one. V and J are TRBV6-2 or TRBV6-3 and TRBJ2-3, with TRBD2 as a possible D gene (5 bases). CDR3 length: 16 residues. The germline V and J ends were trimmed by 4 bases and 2 bases, with 16 bases remaining between them. Germline CDR1 is MNHEY and CDR2 is SVGEGT. CDR3 sequence reads: CASSWVGGFTTDTQYF. In DNA form, the CDR3 reads TGTGCCAGCAGTTGGGTCGGCGGGTTTACCACAGATACGCAGTATTTT.

The chain combines TRBV12-3 or TRBV12-4 with TRBJ2-2, with D uncertain. The CDR3 loop spans 13 amino acids. Trimming cost V 2 bases and J 11 bases, with 12 bases left between them. CDR3 sequence (DNA): TGTGCCAGCAGTTTACGCCTGGGAATAGAGCTGTTTTTT. It codes for CASSLRLGIELFF.

The sample holds a few counts of this clone. V is TRBV2 and J is TRBJ2-5, with no clear D. Germline CDR1 and CDR2: SNHLY and FYNNEI. V lost 6 bases to trimming and J lost 3 bases, with 11 bases between them. This CDR3 comprises 13 residues. The CDR3 region is CASSGGPEETQYF. CDR3 nucleotides: TGTGCCAGCAGCGGTGGGCCGGAAGAGACCCAGTACTTC. The variable domain in full, completed from reference TRBV2 and TRBJ2-5, reads EPEVTQTPSHQVTQMGQEVILRCVPISNHLYFYWYRQILGQKVEFLVSFYNNEISEKSEIFDDQFSVERPDGSNFTLKIRSTKLEDSAMYFCASSGGPEETQYFGPGTRLLVL.

The chain joins TRBV10-1 to TRBJ2-1; D is possibly TRBD1 (5 bases). The V and J ends lost 1 base and 5 bases respectively, with 9 bases between them. Germline V CDR1 and CDR2: WNHNN, SYGVQD (reference sequence). The CDR3 has 14 residues. The CDR3 sequence is CASSEWGSNNEQFF. Written as DNA, the CDR3 is TGCGCCAGCAGTGAGTGGGGCAGTAACAATGAGCAGTTCTTC.

The genes are TRBV5-4 and TRBJ2-5, with TRBD1 identical over 8 bases. Germline CDR1 is SGHNT and CDR2 is YYREEE (reference sequence). This CDR3 contains 15 residues. The ends lost 0 bases at V and 2 bases at J; junction bases unmatched: 3. CDR3 sequence: CASSLVRGRQETQYF. The CDR3 DNA is TGTGCCAGCAGCTTGGTCAGGGGGCGGCAAGAGACCCAGTACTTC. The full variable domain, in which reference TRBV5-4 and TRBJ2-5 provide the parts outside the CDR3, is ETGVTQSPTHLIKTRGQQVTLRCSSQSGHNTVSWYQQALGQGPQFIFQYYREEENGRGNFPPRFSGLQFPNYSSELNVNALELDDSALYLCASSLVRGRQETQYFGPGTRLLVL.

V is TRBV4-1 and J is TRBJ1-5; D possibly corresponds to TRBD1 (5 bases). The CDR3 sequence is 16 residues long. Germline CDR1 is MGHRA and CDR2 is YSYEKL. V dropped 0 bases and J dropped 3 bases, with 12 bases sitting between them. DNA for the CDR3: TGCGCCAGCAGCCAAGAGGGAGGACACCCCAATCAGCCCCAGCATTTT. This translates into CASSQEGGHPNQPQHF.

This rearrangement joins TRBV4-1 to TRBJ2-7; tentatively, D is TRBD2 (5 bases). Trimming pared 1 base from V and 2 bases from J, leaving 12 bases between. The germline V gene encodes CDR1 MGHRA and CDR2 YSYEKL. This CDR3 spans 15 amino acids. CDR3 in DNA: TGCGCCAGCAGCCAAGTATCCGGGAACACCTACGAGCAGTACTTC. Translation gives CASSQVSGNTYEQYF.

This clone showed up just once. CDR3 amino acids: CASSLVGEDGYTEAFF. The CDR3 DNA follows: TGTGCCAGCAGCTTGGTAGGGGAAGACGGATACACTGAAGCTTTCTTT. V usage is TRBV5-5 and J usage is TRBJ1-1; weak D call: TRBD1 (5 bases). The CDR3 covers 16 residues. Trimming left V 0 bases short and J 3 bases short, with 15 bases between. Germline assignment: CDR1 SGHKS and CDR2 YYEKEE (reference sequence).